What follows are 31 T cell receptor beta chains derived from one specimen sequenced in a study of blood T cell repertoires in COVID-19. Generated by immunoSEQ multiplex PCR, the TCRdb table keeps only in-frame clones and is missing some. The table lists about 260,000 clones, approximately 86% of them singletons. The specimen sequenced was peripheral blood. The receptor set was obtained from a woman aged 55-70 years with COVID-19, enrolled during active disease.

This rearrangement joins TRBV28 to TRBJ1-1; D ambiguous. V was clipped by 6 bases and J by 8 bases, with 22 bases between them. CDR3 length: 15 amino acids. Germline lookup yields CDR1 MDHEN and CDR2 SYDVKM. CDR3 region: CASRPEGGQREEAFF. The CDR3 nucleotides are TGTGCCAGCAGGCCCGAGGGTGGCCAGCGAGAGGAAGCTTTCTTT.

The chain combines TRBV6-2 or TRBV6-3 with TRBJ1-2; D is undetermined. V shed 2 bases and J shed 2 bases, with 12 bases lying between them. In germline, CDR1 is MNHEY, CDR2 SVGEGT. The CDR3 sequence is 15 residues long. The CDR3: CASSYGRIRNYGYTF. The CDR3 DNA reads TGTGCCAGCAGTTACGGCAGGATCAGAAACTATGGCTACACCTTC.

J is TRBJ1-2 and V is TRBV19; 7 bases fit TRBD1. The CDR3 is 13 amino acids. V was pared by 5 bases and J by 2 bases, with 2 bases of the junction left unmatched. Per germline, CDR1 LNHDA and CDR2 SQIVND (reference sequence). The CDR3 is CASSLQGNYGYTF. The CDR3 DNA sequence: TGTGCCAGTAGTCTACAGGGGAACTATGGCTACACCTTC.

This clone showed up just a few times. CDR3 nucleotide sequence: TGTGCCACCAGCGGGTGGACTAGCGGGTACGAGCAGTACTTC. The encoded protein is CATSGWTSGYEQYF. The chain couples TRBV15 to TRBJ2-7; 11 bases agree with TRBD2. Losses at the gene ends were 5 bases for V and 4 bases for J; bases not matched to a gene: 4. This CDR3 spans 14 amino acids. Germline V lookup: CDR1 LNHNV, CDR2 YYDKDF (reference sequence). The full variable domain, rest sourced from reference TRBV15 and TRBJ2-7, is DAMVIQNPRYQVTQFGKPVTLSCSQTLNHNVMYWYQQKSSQAPKLLFHYYDKDFNNEADTPDNFQSRRPNTSFCFLDIRSPGLGDTAMYLCATSGWTSGYEQYFGPGTRLTVT.

The CDR3 is CASSLEGGSGGRQPQHF. The CDR3, as DNA: TGTGCCAGCAGCTTAGAAGGTGGGTCGGGGGGCCGGCAGCCCCAGCATTTT. The chain couples TRBV11-3 to TRBJ1-5; D perhaps matches TRBD1 (6 bases). CDR1 is SGHNT and CDR2 is YENEEA in the germline V gene. Trimming took 0 bases from V and 7 from J, leaving 19 bases between them. The CDR3 sequence is 17 residues long.

The rearrangement links TRBV2 to TRBJ1-1, with D possibly matching TRBD1 (5 bases). Germline CDR1 reads SNHLY; CDR2 reads FYNNEI. CDR3 length equals 13 residues. V lost 4 bases, J lost 9 bases, and 15 bases lay in between. The CDR3 coding sequence is TGTGCCAGCAGTGTGTTCGATAGGACAAAAGCTTTCTTT. It translates to CASSVFDRTKAFF. The full variable domain, rest sourced from reference TRBV2 and TRBJ1-1, is EPEVTQTPSHQVTQMGQEVILRCVPISNHLYFYWYRQILGQKVEFLVSFYNNEISEKSEIFDDQFSVERPDGSNFTLKIRSTKLEDSAMYFCASSVFDRTKAFFGQGTRLTVV.

In nucleotides, the CDR3 is TGTGCCAGCAGGGAGACAGGGCGGACCGGGGAGCTGTTTTTT. Protein product: CASRETGRTGELFF. V usage is TRBV5-4 and J usage is TRBJ2-2, with 7 bases lining up with TRBD1. Trimming cost V 5 bases and J 5 bases; bases outside gene matches: 6. The CDR3 has 14 residues. The germline CDR1 and CDR2 sequences are SGHNT and YYREEE (reference sequence).

The J gene is TRBJ1-5, the V gene TRBV5-6; D is unresolved. The CDR3 is 13 residues long. The ends were cut back, 1 base at V and 6 bases at J, with 8 bases in the middle. Germline CDR1 SGHDT, CDR2 YYEEEE. The chain's CDR3 is CASSLSPGQPQHF. As DNA, the CDR3 is TGTGCCAGCAGCTTGTCGCCGGGTCAGCCCCAGCATTTT.

The V and J genes are TRBV5-5 and TRBJ1-6, with D maybe TRBD1 (5 bases). This CDR3 has 15 amino acids. Trimming removed 4 bases at V and 7 bases at J, with 15 bases between. Germline CDR1 reads SGHKS; CDR2 reads YYEKEE (reference sequence). The CDR3 DNA sequence: TGTGCCAGCAGCCGGGGGTGGAGGGCGAATTCACCCCTCCACTTT. Protein: CASSRGWRANSPLHF. Full variable domain (missing parts from reference TRBV5-5 and TRBJ1-6): DAGVTQSPTHLIKTRGQQVTLRCSPISGHKSVSWYQQVLGQGPQFIFQYYEKEERGRGNFPDRFSARQFPNYSSELNVNALLLGDSALYLCASSRGWRANSPLHFGNGTRLTVT.

V usage is TRBV10-3 and J usage is TRBJ1-5; maybe TRBD1 (6 bases). Trimming cost V 2 bases and J 1 base, with 15 bases left between them. The CDR3 sequence is 17 residues long. Germline V lookup: CDR1 ENHRY, CDR2 SYGVKD. CDR3 nucleotide sequence: TGTGCCATCAGTGAGAGGTGGGGGGGGGCGAGCAATCAGCCCCAGCATTTT. The encoded protein is CAISERWGGASNQPQHF.

This CDR3 reads CASSEAGANEKLFF. Here the CDR3 DNA reads TGTGCCAGCAGTGAAGCGGGGGCCAATGAAAAACTGTTTTTT. The J gene is TRBJ1-4, the V gene TRBV2; weak D call: TRBD1 (6 bases). With 0 bases removed from V and 5 bases from J, the gap between germline ends came to 7 bases. Per the germline V gene, CDR1 is SNHLY and CDR2 is FYNNEI. This CDR3 region has 14 residues.

The table lists this clone with a few counts. The CDR3 DNA is TGTGCCAGCAGAGGGCGACAGATACGCGCTACTGAAGCTTTCTTT. Encoded protein: CASRGRQIRATEAFF. The chain links TRBV28 to TRBJ1-1, with D perhaps matching TRBD1 (5 bases). V dropped 6 bases and J dropped 5 bases, with 19 bases sitting between them. The CDR3 length is 15 residues. Germline V lookup: CDR1 MDHEN, CDR2 SYDVKM.

This rearrangement joins TRBV6-6 to TRBJ1-2, with 8 bases aligning to TRBD1. V gave up 5 bases and J gave up 3 bases; unmatched junction bases: 5. Germline CDR1 and CDR2: MNHNY and SVGAGI (reference sequence). The CDR3 runs 14 residues. The CDR3 sequence: CASSRSDRDYGYTF. Written as DNA, the CDR3 is TGTGCCAGCAGTCGATCGGACAGGGACTATGGCTACACCTTC.

This chain uses TRBV6-6 with TRBJ2-1, with 12 bases aligning to TRBD2. The germline gives CDR1 MNHNY, CDR2 SVGAGI (reference sequence). The J segment lost 6 bases and the V segment lost 6 bases, leaving 6 bases of the junction unmatched. The CDR3 runs 15 residues. The CDR3 sequence: CASRSSGLAGNEQFF. In nucleotides, the CDR3 is TGTGCCAGCAGATCCTCGGGACTAGCGGGCAATGAGCAGTTCTTC.

This rearrangement joins TRBV29-1 to TRBJ1-1; 8 bases match TRBD1. The CDR3 is 13 residues long. With V trimmed by 4 bases and J by 3 bases, 4 bases remained unmatched. In germline, CDR1 is SQVTM, CDR2 ANQGSEA. CDR3 nucleotides: TGCAGCGTTGCAGGGGGCGGCCACACTGAAGCTTTCTTT. It translates to CSVAGGGHTEAFF.

This chain links TRBV4-3 with TRBJ2-2; D gene ambiguous. Per the germline V gene, CDR1 is LGHNA and CDR2 is YSLEER. The CDR3 covers 13 residues. V was cut by 1 base and J by 6 bases, with 6 bases left in between. The CDR3 is CASSQVVPGELFF. CDR3 coding DNA: TGCGCCAGCAGCCAAGTCGTCCCCGGGGAGCTGTTTTTT.

The chain has TRBV24-1 and TRBJ2-5; TRBD1 agrees at 10 bases. Germline values: CDR1 KGHDR, CDR2 SFDVKD. V lost 3 bases to trimming and J lost 4 bases; unmatched junction nucleotides: 7. This CDR3 has 16 residues. The CDR3 sequence is CATSDPTGGGGETQYF. The CDR3 DNA reads TGTGCCACCAGTGATCCGACAGGGGGCGGAGGAGAGACCCAGTACTTC.

This rearrangement joins TRBV6-2 or TRBV6-3 to TRBJ2-7; TRBD2 matches at 8 bases. Trimming cost V 5 bases and J 3 bases; bases outside gene matches: 3. Germline lookup yields CDR1 MNHEY and CDR2 SVGEGT. The CDR3 runs 13 residues. CDR3 loop: CASSSGSRYEQYF. For the CDR3, the DNA is TGTGCCAGCAGTAGCGGGAGTCGCTACGAGCAGTACTTC.

The V and J genes are TRBV3-1 (or the pseudogene TRBV3-2) and TRBJ2-5, with TRBD2 matching over 10 bases. V was clipped by 4 bases and J by 1 base; unmatched bases: 6. Per germline, CDR1 LGHDT and CDR2 YNNKEL (reference sequence). The CDR3 has 16 amino acids. The DNA for the CDR3 is TGTGCCAGCAGCCCCCTCTTAGCGGGAGGCCAAGAGACCCAGTACTTC. Its translation is CASSPLLAGGQETQYF.

This clone was counted a few times. The rearrangement uses TRBV4-1 and TRBJ2-2, with D uncertain. The germline V gene has CDR1 MGHRA and CDR2 YSYEKL. The CDR3 is 15 amino acids. V was cut by 1 base and J by 0 bases, with 6 bases left in between. CDR3: CASSQVIPNTGELFF. The CDR3 bases are TGCGCCAGCAGCCAAGTCATCCCGAACACCGGGGAGCTGTTTTTT.

The chain joins TRBV7-9 to TRBJ2-3; 7 bases agree with TRBD2. Germline CDR1 reads SEHNR; CDR2 reads FQNEAQ (reference sequence). V shed 5 bases and J 10 bases; nucleotides not matched to a gene: 15. The CDR3 is 15 amino acids. CDR3 region: CASSELLTSARAQYF. CDR3 nucleotide sequence: TGTGCCAGCAGCGAACTCCTAACTAGCGCTAGAGCGCAGTATTTT.

The chain's CDR3 is CATRREGSQPQHF. Written as DNA, the CDR3 is TGTGCCACCAGAAGGGAGGGAAGTCAGCCCCAGCATTTT. This chain uses TRBV10-3 with TRBJ1-5; D unresolved. V was shortened by 10 bases and J by 6 bases, with 16 bases between the two germline ends. Germline-derived CDR1 and CDR2 are ENHRY and SYGVKD. CDR3 length: 13 residues.

The rearrangement uses TRBV4-3 and TRBJ1-1; perhaps TRBD1 as D (6 bases). Germline-derived CDR1 and CDR2 are LGHNA and YSLEER. V gave up 1 base and J gave up 1 base, with 10 bases separating them. The CDR3 runs 15 residues. The CDR3 here is CASSQVYRENTEAFF. DNA of the CDR3: TGCGCCAGCAGCCAAGTTTACAGGGAGAACACTGAAGCTTTCTTT.

This clone was picked up one time. The V and J genes are TRBV27 and TRBJ1-5; TRBD1 agrees at 10 bases. Germline CDR1 reads MNHEY; CDR2 reads SMNVEV (reference sequence). The CDR3 spans 17 residues. V lost 5 bases, J lost 0 bases, and 7 bases stayed unmatched. In DNA form, the CDR3 reads TGTGCCAGCAGTAAGGGACAGGGGATTTATAGCAATCAGCCCCAGCATTTT. It encodes CASSKGQGIYSNQPQHF.

There are a few counts of this clone. V usage is TRBV12-3 or TRBV12-4 and J usage is TRBJ2-1; maybe TRBD2 (6 bases). CDR3 length: 13 residues. V was trimmed by 11 bases and J by 6 bases, leaving 17 bases between them. CDR3 coding DNA: TGTGCCTCCCGCCCGGGGGAATCCAATGAGCAGTTCTTC. This translates into CASRPGESNEQFF.

V and J are TRBV5-1 and TRBJ2-1, with 11 bases matching TRBD1. The germline gives CDR1 SGHRS, CDR2 YFSETQ. Trimming took 3 bases from V and 5 from J; bases not matched to a gene: 4. The CDR3 is 15 amino acids. The CDR3 loop reads CASSSGQGGHNEQFF. CDR3 bases: TGCGCCAGCAGCTCGGGACAGGGGGGACACAATGAGCAGTTCTTC.

In this sample, this clone turned up once. The gene calls are TRBV29-1 and TRBJ1-2; D perhaps matches TRBD1 (5 bases). Germline lookup yields CDR1 SQVTM and CDR2 ANQGSEA. This CDR3 is 13 amino acids long. The V end lost 3 bases, the J end lost 3 bases, and 11 bases lay between the germline ends. The CDR3 DNA follows: TGCAGCGTTGACGGCCCGGGGGACTATGGCTACACCTTC. The encoded protein is CSVDGPGDYGYTF.

V and J are TRBV9 and TRBJ1-2, with 8 nucleotides matching TRBD1. CDR3 length equals 15 residues. The V gene end was trimmed by 4 bases and the J gene end by 8 bases; junction bases not matched to a gene: 13. Per the germline V gene, CDR1 is SGDLS and CDR2 is YYNGEE. Here the CDR3 reads CASSFTGGVFGGYTF. DNA for the CDR3: TGTGCCAGCAGCTTCACAGGGGGTGTGTTTGGCGGCTACACCTTC.

The chain uses TRBV18 and TRBJ1-5, with a tentative D call TRBD1 (5 bases). With 6 bases removed from V and 2 bases from J, the gap between germline ends came to 11 bases. Germline-derived CDR1 and CDR2 are KGHSH and LQKENI. The CDR3 is 14 amino acids. CDR3 coding DNA: TGTGCCAGCTCGCGGGGGATCGGCAATCAGCCCCAGCATTTT. As protein: CASSRGIGNQPQHF.

This chain joins TRBV5-4 and TRBJ2-3; the D gene is possibly TRBD2 (6 bases). The CDR3 contains 14 residues. Germline-derived CDR1 and CDR2 are SGHNT and YYREEE (reference sequence). V was shortened by 6 bases and J by 2 bases, with 13 bases between the two germline ends. Here the CDR3 reads CASKLDYSTDTQYF. The CDR3 DNA follows: TGTGCCAGCAAGTTGGACTACTCCACAGATACGCAGTATTTT. Complete variable domain (other parts from reference TRBV5-4 and TRBJ2-3): ETGVTQSPTHLIKTRGQQVTLRCSSQSGHNTVSWYQQALGQGPQFIFQYYREEENGRGNFPPRFSGLQFPNYSSELNVNALELDDSALYLCASKLDYSTDTQYFGPGTRLTVL.

The chain joins TRBV11-2 to TRBJ1-4, with D uncertain. Per the germline V gene, CDR1 is SGHAT and CDR2 is FQNNGV. Trimming removed 1 base from V and 2 bases from J, with 8 bases in between. CDR3 length equals 15 residues. The CDR3 bases are TGTGCCAGCAGCTTAGCGTGGAGGACTAATGAAAAACTGTTTTTT. Its protein is CASSLAWRTNEKLFF.